The sequence of this TCR beta chain was determined in a study of vaccination and CD4 T cells after COVID-19 (dated by TCRdb to between 2021 and 2024). At the level of the whole study: Convalescent patients had a positive SARS-CoV-2 result on nasal swab PCR, and of these patients, fewer than ten had mild disease and one had severe disease. The convalescent cohort comprised six males and four females, including two Hispanic individuals, seven Caucasians, two Asians and one multiracial person. Each participant got two doses of either the Pfizer-BioNTech BNT162b2 vaccine (n=8) or the Moderna mRNA-1273 vaccine (n=2). Post-COVID blood samples from convalescent patients were collected a median of about 110 days after diagnosis, with a range of roughly 35 to 180 days. Post-vaccine blood samples were collected a median of about 66 days after the second vaccine dose, ranging from about 14 to 241 days. A few convalescent patients gave samples both early after vaccination (day 14) and late after vaccination (days 161 to 241). Culture stimuli were overlapping spike peptide pools from SARS-CoV-2 and from the common cold coronaviruses HCoV-NL63, HCoV-OC43 and HCoV-229E. As controls, cultures received a CEFX viral epitope pool (the positive control), an HIV-1 Nef peptide pool (the negative control), or no peptide at all. The spike-specific CD4+ TCR repertoire was compared before and after mRNA vaccination in approximately ten COVID-19 convalescent patients and a few infection-naive healthy vaccine recipients.

This clonotype showed up just a few times. What antigen it recognizes has not been identified. Base qualities are not provided; no much larger clone lies one nucleotide away. The paper's findings and limits, for the study overall: In convalescent patients, a median about 86% of post-vaccine SARS-CoV-2-reactive clones were detected only after vaccination, and vaccine-specific priming was suggested by this finding. An increase in the median number of SARS-CoV-2-reactive clonotypes from 20 to 25 after infection to roughly 39 after vaccination was observed, but the change was not found to be significant. In convalescent patients, nearly all vaccine-specific clones (304 of 307) were found to be mono-reactive for SARS-CoV-2 spike rather than cross-reactive with common cold coronaviruses. The number of convalescent patients in the study was relatively small, and the study did not examine early timepoints following natural infection.

From V the trimming removes 3 bases and from J it removes 7 bases, while the gene matches leave 5 bases of the junction unaccounted for. Its CDR3 holds 14 amino acids, cysteine through phenylalanine. Only CDR3 DNA is held: 42 bases, read in frame from base 1. Sequences KGHDR (CDR1) and SFDVKD (CDR2) are obtained from the germline V gene. Per the publication, the time point label means: late sampling 161 to 241 days after vaccination in three convalescent patients. What this sample's treatment or condition label stands for: roughly 10-day PBMC culture with coronavirus spike peptide pools or control peptides (ViraFEST assay). To expand antigen-specific T cells with peptide pools and then pick out the expanded clonotypes through TCR sequencing, the study relied on the ViraFEST assay. Positive SARS-CoV-2 PCR tests in the convalescent patients dated from March to December 2020, before Alpha, Beta and Delta variants emerged in the United States. PBMCs were cultured at a few million per well in IMDM supplemented with approximately 4.7% human AB serum and 8.5 to 10 IU/ml IL-2, with about 10 ug/ml peptide pools added. Half of the culture medium was replaced with fresh IL-2-containing medium on days 3 and 7. Once the cells had been in culture for roughly 10 days, the EasySep CD4+ T cell isolation kit was used to isolate CD4+ T cells by negative selection. Ficoll-Paque Plus gradient centrifugation was used to isolate PBMCs from whole blood, and the isolated PBMCs were then either used fresh or cryopreserved at -140C. In general, triplicate wells were set up for every culture condition.

Library preparation employed PCR. At the Johns Hopkins FTIC core, DNA from the cultured CD4+ T cells underwent TCR sequencing with the Oncomine TCR Beta short-read assay. The QIAamp micro DNA kit was used to extract genomic DNA from the cultured CD4+ T cells. Oncomine TCR Beta libraries from cultured CD4+ T cells were pooled with unique dual indexes and sequenced on an Illumina iSeq 100. As for the original processing: Non-productive sequences were removed, and CDR3s that did not start with C, did not end with F or W, or were shorter than 7 amino acids were discarded. The MANAFEST web application identified antigen-specific clonotypes by comparing peptide-stimulated wells against reference wells and other culture wells. Positive clones required FDR below 0.05, an odds ratio above 5, and productive frequency above 0.1% in at least two of three replicate wells. Cross-reactive clonotypes were defined as significantly expanded in both SARS-CoV-2 spike wells and at least one common cold coronavirus spike condition. CDR3 homology was assessed with Levenshtein distances (stringdist) and unrooted phylogenetic trees (ape) in R version 3.6.1. Starting from the raw public reads, TCRdb applied fastp trimming at Q25, assembled clones with MiXCR and retained in-frame beta chains. Duplicate CDR3 protein sequences are folded into a single record with the most common DNA and genes. The V and J calls were determined by TCRdb, not by the authors. The sample records about 21,000 distinct CDR3 sequences, 42% of which are singletons. The ten most abundant clones make up 9% to 10% of the sample.

The chain joins TRBV24-1 to TRBJ1-1, with 9 bases matching TRBD1. This material consisted of CD4+ T cells from blood, cultured in vitro, taken about 7 months after SARS-CoV-2 vaccination. This receptor was identified in a human donor who had recovered from COVID-19. The encoded CDR3 is CATSDITGGNEAFF. The nucleotides are TGTGCCACCAGTGATATTACAGGGGGCAATGAAGCTTTCTTT.